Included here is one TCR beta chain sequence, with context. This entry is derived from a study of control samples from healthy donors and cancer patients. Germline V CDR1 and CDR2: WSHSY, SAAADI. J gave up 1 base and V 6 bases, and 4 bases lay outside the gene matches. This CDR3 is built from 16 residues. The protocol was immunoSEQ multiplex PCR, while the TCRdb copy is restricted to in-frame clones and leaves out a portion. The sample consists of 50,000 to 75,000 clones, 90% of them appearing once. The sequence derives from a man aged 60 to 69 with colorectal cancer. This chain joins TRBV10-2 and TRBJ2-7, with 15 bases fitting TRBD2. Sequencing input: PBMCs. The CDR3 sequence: CASSDGLAGGSYEQYF. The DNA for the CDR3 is TGCGCCAGCAGCGACGGACTAGCGGGGGGGTCCTACGAGCAGTACTTC.